A single T cell receptor (beta chain) is shown here with its context. Its target is not known. A universal primer site was incorporated via template switching, and the cDNA contained unique molecular identifiers. TCRdb ran MiXCR on the 5' RACE reads and lists one entry per CDR3 protein. The data contain 310,000 or so distinct CDR3 sequences, 7.5% to 9.5% of them singletons. These data originate in a study of identical twins. The study's findings and limits: Researchers reported excess low generation probability among twin-shared out-of-frame alpha sequences. With abundant cord blood beta clonotypes, insertions were fewer; memory repertoires showed no such pattern.

V was clipped by 5 bases and J by 4 bases, with 13 bases between them. The CDR3 loop spans 14 amino acids. CDR1 and CDR2 from the germline V gene are SGHTA and FQGNSA. The same data also contributed to another study, on yellow fever vaccine responses in identical twins.

J is TRBJ2-3 and V is TRBV7-2; maybe TRBD2 (5 bases). The clonotype comes from a young woman in good health. The source material was CD8+ T cells sorted from blood. The CDR3 region is CASSNPGYPDTQYF. The CDR3 region has the DNA TGTGCCAGCAGCAACCCGGGGTACCCAGATACGCAGTATTTT.